Sequencing of this T cell receptor (delta chain) was carried out in a study of gamma-delta T cells after stem cell transplantation. In its sample, this clone was seen a few times. The protein TCRdb gives is from a much larger clone and does not agree with this DNA's translation at residue 16, likely a read error; the protein shown here comes from the DNA. TCRdb reanalysed the RT-PCR reads with CATT. The sample yields over a thousand delta-chain clones, more than 2% seen once. CDR1 and CDR2 from the germline V gene are GEAIGNYY and EKD. The CDR3 has 18 residues. The sample taken for sequencing was gamma-delta T cells. The chain is built from TRDV2 and TRDJ1; TRDD3 agrees at 9 bases. This receptor was obtained from a human donor. It is not recorded whose cells these are; they may come from a transplant donor. CDR3 nucleotides: TGTGCCTGTGAGCCGCTTGGGGGGATACCCTCGTACACCGATAAACCCATCTTT. Protein: CACEPLGGIPSYTDKPIF.